This TCR beta chain was sequenced for a study of blood T cell repertoires in COVID-19. For the study at large: T cells, B-cell-depleted T cells, or PBMCs provided the cDNA or gDNA that served as material.

V was cut by 2 bases and J by 0 bases, with 13 bases left in between. CDR1 and CDR2 from the germline V gene are SGHRS and YFSETQ. The CDR3 length is 16 residues. Profiling relied on immunoSEQ multiplex PCR, and the TCRdb table lists in-frame clones only, not all of them. The table records about 99,000 clones, about 90% of them present only once. The specimen sequenced was peripheral blood. The V gene is TRBV5-1, the J gene TRBJ2-3; D is possibly TRBD2 (5 bases). This sequence was found in a human donor in a cohort sampled during active COVID-19. CDR3 DNA sequence: TGCGCCAGCAGCTTACCGGGATCCCCTAGCACAGATACGCAGTATTTT. Its translation: CASSLPGSPSTDTQYF. Filled out from reference TRBV5-1 and TRBJ2-3, the complete variable domain reads KAGVTQTPRYLIKTRGQQVTLSCSPISGHRSVSWYQQTPGQGLQFLFEYFSETQRNKGNFPGRFSGRQFSNSRSEMNVSTLELGDSALYLCASSLPGSPSTDTQYFGPGTRLTVL.